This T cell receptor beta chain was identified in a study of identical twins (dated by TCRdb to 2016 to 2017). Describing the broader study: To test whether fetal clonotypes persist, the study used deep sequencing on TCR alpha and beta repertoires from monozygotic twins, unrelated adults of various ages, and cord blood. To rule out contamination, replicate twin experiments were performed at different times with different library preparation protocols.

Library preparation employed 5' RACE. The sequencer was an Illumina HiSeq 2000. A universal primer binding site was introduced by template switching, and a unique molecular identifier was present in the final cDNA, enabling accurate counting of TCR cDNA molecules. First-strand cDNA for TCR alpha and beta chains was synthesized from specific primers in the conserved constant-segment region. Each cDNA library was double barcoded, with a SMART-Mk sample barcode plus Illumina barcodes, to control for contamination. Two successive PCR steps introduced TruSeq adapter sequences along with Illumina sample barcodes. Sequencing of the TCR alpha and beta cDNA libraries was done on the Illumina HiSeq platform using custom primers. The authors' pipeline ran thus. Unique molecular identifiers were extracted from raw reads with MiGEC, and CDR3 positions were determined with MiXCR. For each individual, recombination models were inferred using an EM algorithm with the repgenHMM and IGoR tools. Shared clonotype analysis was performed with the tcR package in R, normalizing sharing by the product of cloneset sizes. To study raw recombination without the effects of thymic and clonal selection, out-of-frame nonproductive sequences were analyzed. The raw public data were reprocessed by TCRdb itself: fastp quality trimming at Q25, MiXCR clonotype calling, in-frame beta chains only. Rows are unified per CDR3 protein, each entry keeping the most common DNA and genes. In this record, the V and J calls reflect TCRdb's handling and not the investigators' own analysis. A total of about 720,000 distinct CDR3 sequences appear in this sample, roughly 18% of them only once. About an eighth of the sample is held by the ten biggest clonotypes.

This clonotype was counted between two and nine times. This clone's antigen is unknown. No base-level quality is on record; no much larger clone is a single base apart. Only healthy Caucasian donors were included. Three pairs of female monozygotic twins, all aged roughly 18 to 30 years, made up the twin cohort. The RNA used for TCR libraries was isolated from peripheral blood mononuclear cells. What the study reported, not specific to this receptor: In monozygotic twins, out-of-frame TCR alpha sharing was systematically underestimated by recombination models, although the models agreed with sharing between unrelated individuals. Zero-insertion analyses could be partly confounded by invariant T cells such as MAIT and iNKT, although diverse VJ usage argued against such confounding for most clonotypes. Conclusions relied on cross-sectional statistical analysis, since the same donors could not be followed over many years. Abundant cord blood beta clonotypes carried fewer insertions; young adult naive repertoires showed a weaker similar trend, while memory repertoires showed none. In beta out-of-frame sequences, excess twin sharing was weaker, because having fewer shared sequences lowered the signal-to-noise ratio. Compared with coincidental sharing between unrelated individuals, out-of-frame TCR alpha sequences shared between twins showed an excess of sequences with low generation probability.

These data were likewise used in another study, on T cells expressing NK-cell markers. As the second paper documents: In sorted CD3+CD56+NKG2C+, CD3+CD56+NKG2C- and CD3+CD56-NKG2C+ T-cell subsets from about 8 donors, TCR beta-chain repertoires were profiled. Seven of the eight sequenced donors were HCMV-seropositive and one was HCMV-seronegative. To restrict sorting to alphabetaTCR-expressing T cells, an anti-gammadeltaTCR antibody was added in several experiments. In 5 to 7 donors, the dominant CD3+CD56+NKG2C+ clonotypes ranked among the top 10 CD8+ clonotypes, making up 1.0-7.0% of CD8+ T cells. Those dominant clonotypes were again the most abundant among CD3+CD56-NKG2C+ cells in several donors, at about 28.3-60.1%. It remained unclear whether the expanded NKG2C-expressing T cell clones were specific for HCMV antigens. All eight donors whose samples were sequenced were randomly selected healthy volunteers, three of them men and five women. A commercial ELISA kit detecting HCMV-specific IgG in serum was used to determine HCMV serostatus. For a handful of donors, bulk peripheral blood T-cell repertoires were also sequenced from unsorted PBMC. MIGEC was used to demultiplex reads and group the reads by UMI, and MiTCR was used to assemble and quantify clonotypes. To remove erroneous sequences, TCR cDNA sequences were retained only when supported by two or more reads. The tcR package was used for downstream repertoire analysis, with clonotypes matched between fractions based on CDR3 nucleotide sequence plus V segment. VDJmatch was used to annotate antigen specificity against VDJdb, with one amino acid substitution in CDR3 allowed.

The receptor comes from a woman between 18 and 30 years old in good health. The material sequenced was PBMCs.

The CDR3 protein: CASSLGDSFTDTQYF. The DNA reads as follows: TGTGCCAGCAGTTTAGGGGACAGTTTTACAGATACGCAGTATTTT. The sequence links TRBV12-3 or TRBV12-4 to TRBJ2-3; 7 nucleotides in the junction match TRBD1. Germline trimming: 1 base from V, 3 bases from J; junction bases outside gene matches: 4. The CDR3 numbers 15 residues from cysteine through phenylalanine. The CDR3 DNA has 45 bases and is translated from base 1.